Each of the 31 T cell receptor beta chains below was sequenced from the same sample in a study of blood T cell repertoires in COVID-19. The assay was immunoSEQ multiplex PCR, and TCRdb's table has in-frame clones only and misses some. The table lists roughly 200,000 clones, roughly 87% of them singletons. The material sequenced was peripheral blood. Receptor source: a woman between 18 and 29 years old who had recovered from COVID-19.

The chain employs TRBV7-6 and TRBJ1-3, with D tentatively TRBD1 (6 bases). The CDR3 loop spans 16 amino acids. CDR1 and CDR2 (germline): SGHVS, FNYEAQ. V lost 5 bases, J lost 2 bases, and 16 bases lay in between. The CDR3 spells CASSPQQGITGNTIYF. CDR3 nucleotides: TGTGCCAGCAGCCCACAACAGGGCATAACTGGAAACACCATATATTTT.

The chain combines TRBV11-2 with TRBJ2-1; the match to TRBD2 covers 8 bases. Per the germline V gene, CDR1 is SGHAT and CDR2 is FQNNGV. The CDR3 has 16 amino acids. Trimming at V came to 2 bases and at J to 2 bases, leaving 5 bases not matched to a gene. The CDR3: CASSLRPGLAYNEQFF. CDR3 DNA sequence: TGTGCCAGCAGCTTACGTCCGGGACTAGCCTACAATGAGCAGTTCTTC.

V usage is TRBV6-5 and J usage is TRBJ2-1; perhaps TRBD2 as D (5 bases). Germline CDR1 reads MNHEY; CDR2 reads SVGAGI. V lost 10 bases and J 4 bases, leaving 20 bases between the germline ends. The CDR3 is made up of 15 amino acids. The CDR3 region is CATSDSFGLYNEQFF. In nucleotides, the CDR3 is TGTGCCACCTCAGATTCCTTTGGACTTTACAATGAGCAGTTCTTC.

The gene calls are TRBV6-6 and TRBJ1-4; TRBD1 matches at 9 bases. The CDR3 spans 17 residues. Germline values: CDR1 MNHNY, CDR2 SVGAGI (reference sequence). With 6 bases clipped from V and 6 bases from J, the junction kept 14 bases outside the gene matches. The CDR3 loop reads CASSRFRTGDLYEKLFF. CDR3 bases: TGTGCCAGCAGCCGATTCCGGACAGGGGATTTATATGAAAAACTGTTTTTT.

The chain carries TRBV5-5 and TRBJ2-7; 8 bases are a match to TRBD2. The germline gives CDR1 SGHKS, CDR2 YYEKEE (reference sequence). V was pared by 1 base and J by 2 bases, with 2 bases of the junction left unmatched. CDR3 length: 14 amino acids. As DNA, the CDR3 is TGTGCCAGCAGCTTGACTAGCGGAGCCTACGAGCAGTACTTC. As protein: CASSLTSGAYEQYF.

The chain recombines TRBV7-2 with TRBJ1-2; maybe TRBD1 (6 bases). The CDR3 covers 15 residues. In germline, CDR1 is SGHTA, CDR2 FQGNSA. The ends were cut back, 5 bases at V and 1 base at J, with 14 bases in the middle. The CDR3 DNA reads TGTGCCAGCAGCCAACCGACAGGTGATAACTATGGCTACACCTTC. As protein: CASSQPTGDNYGYTF.

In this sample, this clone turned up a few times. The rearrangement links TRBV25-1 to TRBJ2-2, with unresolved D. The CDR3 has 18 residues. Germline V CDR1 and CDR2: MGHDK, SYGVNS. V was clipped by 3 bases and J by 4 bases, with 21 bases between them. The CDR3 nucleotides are TGTGCCAGCAGTGACGTTGACGTAAGTCCCCCAGGCACCGGGGAGCTGTTTTTT. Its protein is CASSDVDVSPPGTGELFF. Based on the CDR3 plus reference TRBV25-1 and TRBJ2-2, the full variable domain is EADIYQTPRYLVIGTGKKITLECSQTMGHDKMYWYQQDPGMELHLIHYSYGVNSTEKGDLSSESTVSRIRTEHFPLTLESARPSHTSQYLCASSDVDVSPPGTGELFFGEGSRLTVL.

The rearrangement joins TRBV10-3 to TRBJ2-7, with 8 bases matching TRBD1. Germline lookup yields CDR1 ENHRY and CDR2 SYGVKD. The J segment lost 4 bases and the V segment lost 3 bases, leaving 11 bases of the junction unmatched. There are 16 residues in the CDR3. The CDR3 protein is CAISDGTGQGVYEQYF. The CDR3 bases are TGTGCCATCAGTGACGGGACAGGACAGGGTGTTTACGAGCAGTACTTC.

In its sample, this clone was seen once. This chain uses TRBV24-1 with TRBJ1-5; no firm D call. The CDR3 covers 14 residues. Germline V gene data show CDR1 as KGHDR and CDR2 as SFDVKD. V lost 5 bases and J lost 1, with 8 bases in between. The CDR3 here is CATSGWPSNQPQHF. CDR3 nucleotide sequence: TGTGCCACCAGTGGATGGCCGAGCAATCAGCCCCAGCATTTT.

The CDR3 nucleotides are TGTGCCAGCAGCTTGTCGGGAAGCACAGATACGCAGTATTTT. Amino acid sequence: CASSLSGSTDTQYF. The genes are TRBV5-4 and TRBJ2-3; D possibly corresponds to TRBD2 (5 bases). This CDR3 has 14 amino acids. V was trimmed by 1 base and J by 0 bases, leaving 6 bases between them. Germline V lookup: CDR1 SGHNT, CDR2 YYREEE (reference sequence).

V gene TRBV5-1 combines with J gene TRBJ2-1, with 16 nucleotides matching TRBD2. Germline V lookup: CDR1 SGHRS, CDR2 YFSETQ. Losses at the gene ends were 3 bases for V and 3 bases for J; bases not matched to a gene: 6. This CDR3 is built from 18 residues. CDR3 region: CASSWGLAGGPDYNEQFF. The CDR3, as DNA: TGCGCCAGCAGCTGGGGACTAGCGGGAGGGCCAGACTACAATGAGCAGTTCTTC.

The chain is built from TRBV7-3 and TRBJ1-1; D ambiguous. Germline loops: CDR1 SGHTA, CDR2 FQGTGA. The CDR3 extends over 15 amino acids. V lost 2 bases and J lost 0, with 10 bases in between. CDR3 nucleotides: TGTGCCAGCAGCTTATCGCCAGCGTTGAACACTGAAGCTTTCTTT. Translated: CASSLSPALNTEAFF.

The chain's CDR3 is CASSFSQGANEQFF. The CDR3 DNA sequence: TGCGCCAGCAGCTTTTCACAGGGGGCCAATGAGCAGTTCTTC. The chain joins TRBV5-1 to TRBJ2-1; the match to TRBD1 covers 9 bases. CDR3 length equals 14 residues. The germline gives CDR1 SGHRS, CDR2 YFSETQ. J gave up 6 bases and V 2 bases, and 3 bases lay outside the gene matches.

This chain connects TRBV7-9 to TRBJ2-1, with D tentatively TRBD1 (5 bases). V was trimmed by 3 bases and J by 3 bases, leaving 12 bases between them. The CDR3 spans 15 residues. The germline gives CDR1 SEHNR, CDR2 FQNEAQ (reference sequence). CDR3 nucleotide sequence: TGTGCCAGCAGCTTTCCTGGACAAAACTACAATGAGCAGTTCTTC. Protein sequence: CASSFPGQNYNEQFF.

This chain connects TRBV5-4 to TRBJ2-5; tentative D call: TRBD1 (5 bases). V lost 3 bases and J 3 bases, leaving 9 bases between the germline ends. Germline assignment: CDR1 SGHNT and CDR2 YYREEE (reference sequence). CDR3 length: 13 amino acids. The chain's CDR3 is CASSSQTEETQYF. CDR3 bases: TGTGCCAGCAGCTCCCAGACAGAAGAGACCCAGTACTTC.

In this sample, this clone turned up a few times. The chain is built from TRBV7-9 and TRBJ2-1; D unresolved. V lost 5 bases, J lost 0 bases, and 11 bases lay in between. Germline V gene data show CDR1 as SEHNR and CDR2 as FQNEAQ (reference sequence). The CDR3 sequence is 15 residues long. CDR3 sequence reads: CASSPDISSYNEQFF. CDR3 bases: TGTGCCAGCAGCCCAGACATTAGCTCCTACAATGAGCAGTTCTTC.

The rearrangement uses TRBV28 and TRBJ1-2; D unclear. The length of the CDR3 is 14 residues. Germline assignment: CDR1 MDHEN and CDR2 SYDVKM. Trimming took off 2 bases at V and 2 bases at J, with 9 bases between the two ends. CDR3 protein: CASSLLGINYGYTF. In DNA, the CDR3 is TGTGCCAGCAGTTTACTAGGAATCAACTATGGCTACACCTTC.

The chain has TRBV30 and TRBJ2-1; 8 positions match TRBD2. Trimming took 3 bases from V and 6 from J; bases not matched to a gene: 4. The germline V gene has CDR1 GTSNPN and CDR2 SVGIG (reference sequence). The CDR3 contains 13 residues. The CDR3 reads CAWRRGRSNEQFF. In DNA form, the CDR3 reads TGTGCCTGGAGGCGCGGGAGGTCCAATGAGCAGTTCTTC.

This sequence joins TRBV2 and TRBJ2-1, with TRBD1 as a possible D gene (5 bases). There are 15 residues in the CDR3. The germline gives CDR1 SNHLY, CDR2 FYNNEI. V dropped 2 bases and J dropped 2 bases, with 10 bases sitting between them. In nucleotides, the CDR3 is TGTGCCAGCAGTGAATGGCAGGGAACCTACAATGAGCAGTTCTTC. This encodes CASSEWQGTYNEQFF.

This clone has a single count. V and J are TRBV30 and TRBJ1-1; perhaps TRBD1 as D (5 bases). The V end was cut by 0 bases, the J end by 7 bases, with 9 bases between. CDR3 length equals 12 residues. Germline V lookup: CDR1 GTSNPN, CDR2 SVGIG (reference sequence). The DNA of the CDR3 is TGTGCCTGGAGTGTACAGGCGAATGAAGCTTTCTTT. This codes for CAWSVQANEAFF.

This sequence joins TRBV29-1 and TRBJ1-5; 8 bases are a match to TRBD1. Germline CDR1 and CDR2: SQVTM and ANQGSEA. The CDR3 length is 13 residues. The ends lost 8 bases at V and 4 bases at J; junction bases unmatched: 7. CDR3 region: CSTKTGANQPQHF. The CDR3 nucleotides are TGCAGCACAAAGACAGGGGCTAATCAGCCCCAGCATTTT.

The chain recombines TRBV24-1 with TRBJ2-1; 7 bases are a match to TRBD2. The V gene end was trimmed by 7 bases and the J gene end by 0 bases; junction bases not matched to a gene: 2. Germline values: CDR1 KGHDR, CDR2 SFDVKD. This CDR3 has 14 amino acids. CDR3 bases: TGTGCCACCAGGGGGGGGGTCTCCTACAATGAGCAGTTCTTC. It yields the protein CATRGGVSYNEQFF.

CDR3 in amino acids: CASSFSRNNEQFF. The CDR3 DNA reads as TGTGCCAGCAGCTTCTCCAGGAACAATGAGCAGTTCTTC. This chain links TRBV7-2 with TRBJ2-1, with unresolved D. Germline values: CDR1 SGHTA, CDR2 FQGNSA. The CDR3 runs to 13 residues. V dropped 3 bases and J dropped 5 bases, with 8 bases sitting between them. The complete variable domain, with remaining parts taken from reference TRBV7-2 and TRBJ2-1, reads GAGVSQSPSNKVTEKGKDVELRCDPISGHTALYWYRQSLGQGLEFLIYFQGNSAPDKSGLPSDRFSAERTGGSVSTLTIQRTQQEDSAVYLCASSFSRNNEQFFGPGTRLTVL.

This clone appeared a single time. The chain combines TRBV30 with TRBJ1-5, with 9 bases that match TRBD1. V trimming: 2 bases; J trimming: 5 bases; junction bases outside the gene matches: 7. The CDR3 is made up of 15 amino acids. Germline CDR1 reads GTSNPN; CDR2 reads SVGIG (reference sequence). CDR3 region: CAWSTGTGTYQPQHF. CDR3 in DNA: TGTGCCTGGAGTACCGGGACAGGGACTTATCAGCCCCAGCATTTT.

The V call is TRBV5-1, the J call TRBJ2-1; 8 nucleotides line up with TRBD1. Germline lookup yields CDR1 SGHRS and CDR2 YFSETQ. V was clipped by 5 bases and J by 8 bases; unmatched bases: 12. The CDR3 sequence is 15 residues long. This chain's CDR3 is CASRLLGRGLDEQFF. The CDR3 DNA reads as TGCGCCAGCAGACTATTAGGCAGGGGGCTTGATGAGCAGTTCTTC.

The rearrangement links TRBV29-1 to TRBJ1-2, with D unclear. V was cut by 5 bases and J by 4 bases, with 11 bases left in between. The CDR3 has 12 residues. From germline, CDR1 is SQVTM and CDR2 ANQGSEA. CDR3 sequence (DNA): TGCAGCGTTCCCTTGGCTGGCTATGGCTACACCTTC. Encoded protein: CSVPLAGYGYTF.

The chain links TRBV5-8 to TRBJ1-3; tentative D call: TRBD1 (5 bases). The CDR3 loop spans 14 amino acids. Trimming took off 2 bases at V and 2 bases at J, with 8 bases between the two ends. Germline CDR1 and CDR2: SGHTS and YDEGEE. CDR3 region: CASSFRRAGNTIYF. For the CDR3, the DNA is TGTGCCAGCAGCTTCCGCAGGGCTGGAAACACCATATATTTT.

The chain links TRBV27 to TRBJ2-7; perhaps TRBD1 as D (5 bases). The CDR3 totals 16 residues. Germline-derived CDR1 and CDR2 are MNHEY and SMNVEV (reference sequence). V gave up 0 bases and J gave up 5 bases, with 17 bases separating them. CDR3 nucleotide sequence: TGTGCCAGCAGTTTATCGCCCGGAAGACAGAACCACGAGCAGTACTTC. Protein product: CASSLSPGRQNHEQYF.

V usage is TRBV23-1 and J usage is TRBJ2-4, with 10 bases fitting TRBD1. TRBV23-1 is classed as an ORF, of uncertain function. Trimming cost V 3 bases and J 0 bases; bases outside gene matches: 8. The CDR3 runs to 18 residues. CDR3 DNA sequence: TGCGCCAGCAGTCATTCCGACAGGGGGCACCTAGCCAAAAACATTCAGTACTTC. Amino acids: CASSHSDRGHLAKNIQYF.

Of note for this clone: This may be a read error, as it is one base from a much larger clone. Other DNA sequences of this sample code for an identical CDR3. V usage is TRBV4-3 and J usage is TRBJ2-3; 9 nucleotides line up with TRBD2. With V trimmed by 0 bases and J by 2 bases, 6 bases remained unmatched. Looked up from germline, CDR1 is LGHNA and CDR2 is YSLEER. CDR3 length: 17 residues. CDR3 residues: CASSQDLTSGLTDTQYF. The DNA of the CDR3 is TGCGCCAGCAGCCAAGATTTGACTAGCGGACTCACAGATACGCAGTATTTT.

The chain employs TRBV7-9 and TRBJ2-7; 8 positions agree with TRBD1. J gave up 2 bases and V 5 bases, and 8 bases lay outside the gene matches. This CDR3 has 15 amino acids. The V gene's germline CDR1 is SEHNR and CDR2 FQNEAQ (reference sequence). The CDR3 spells CASSHELTGAYEQYF. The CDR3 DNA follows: TGTGCCAGCAGCCACGAGCTGACAGGGGCCTACGAGCAGTACTTC.